The clone carrying this T cell receptor (beta chain) occurred a few times. Antigen unknown. The data are from a study of HIV-infected children after antiretroviral therapy interruption. Whole-study context: Interruption-arm samples span weeks 0, 12, interruption end (24 or 48), and about 3 years post-study. In continuous treatment, analyzed samples were from weeks 0, 48 and 150. Regarding the study as a whole: Naive CD4+ sequences overlapped less between time points once interruption began.

CDR3 length equals 17 residues. V was shortened by 0 bases and J by 1 base, with 13 bases between the two germline ends. Germline loops: CDR1 LNHNV, CDR2 YYDKDF (reference sequence). The TCR library was built from RNA with a 3' RACE protocol and unique molecular identifiers. TCRdb re-called the 3' RACE reads with MiXCR, one entry per CDR3 protein. The sample includes 90,000 or so distinct CDR3 sequences, 6.9% seen only once; the top ten take approximately 1.2%. Noted treatment: PENTA 11 planned treatment interruption arm or continuous ART arm. Sorting from thawed PBMCs isolated naive CD4+ CD45RA+ CD45RO- T cells.

The chain carries TRBV15 and TRBJ2-1; perhaps TRBD2 as D (7 bases). Here the sequenced sample was CD45RA+ CD4+ T cells from PBMCs, pooled from several time points, taken from a donor given antiretroviral therapy, either interrupted or continuous. Subset specified: naive CD4+ CD45RA+ CD45RO- T cells. This TCR was sampled from a pool of human donors with HIV. The CDR3 here is CATSRDPGGGSYNEQFF. In DNA, the CDR3 is TGTGCCACCAGCAGAGACCCGGGGGGCGGGTCCTACAATGAGCAGTTCTTC.